The clone carrying this T cell receptor (beta chain) occurred a few times. The antigen remains undetermined. V was shortened by 3 bases and J by 0 bases, with 3 bases between the two germline ends. This CDR3 comprises 13 residues. Germline V lookup: CDR1 MNHEY, CDR2 SVGAGI. This record belongs to a study of cytomegalovirus exposure and HLA in healthy donors. The study's findings and limits: A later analysis reportedly found fewer N-insertions in an Asian-associated ancestry cluster than the approximately 700-donor mean. Three chains tied to CMV proved CMV antigen-specific in vitro. There were several of the most significant clusters that appeared linked to common viral pathogens in a later analysis.

60 Vbeta and 13 Jbeta primers were used in PCR. Clones were sequenced by immunoSEQ multiplex PCR, and TCRdb holds only the in-frame ones, with some missing. Of under 200,000 clones detected, 65% to 70% appear once; the ten largest clones hold around 4.5%. While unrecorded immune exposures were likely, the donors were nominally healthy when sampled. V gene TRBV6-5 combines with J gene TRBJ1-5; D remains unclear. The source is a woman aged 18-29 years in good health and CMV-seropositive. Material: PBMCs. CDR3 sequence reads: CASSYSSNQPQHF. DNA for the CDR3: TGTGCCAGCAGTTATAGTAGCAATCAGCCCCAGCATTTT.